The entry below describes one T cell receptor beta chain. Its target is not known. TCRdb reprocessed the 5' RACE reads via MiXCR and lists one record per CDR3 protein. The sample comprises some 120,000 distinct CDR3 sequences, approximately 15% of which are singletons, and 11% to 15% rests with the top ten. This entry is derived from a study of T-cell memory formation after mild COVID-19. About the study: TCR clusters showed largely donor specificity. Notes on the study in general: Pre-infection memory showed some responding clones, and this suggested that cross-reactive memory joined.

This CDR3 is 13 amino acids long. With V trimmed by 0 bases and J by 11 bases, 2 bases remained unmatched. CDR1 is SGHDT and CDR2 is YYEEEE in the germline V gene. The sequencing input was PBMCs or a T cell subset sorted from them (not recorded which). The V gene is TRBV5-6, the J gene TRBJ1-6, with 7 bases aligning to TRBD1. The TCR originated in an adult woman who had mild COVID-19 (a few samples of this study predate the infection). Cell type and time point are not known. This CDR3 reads CASSLAGTAPLHF. CDR3 bases: TGTGCCAGCAGCTTGGCGGGGACAGCACCCCTCCACTTT.